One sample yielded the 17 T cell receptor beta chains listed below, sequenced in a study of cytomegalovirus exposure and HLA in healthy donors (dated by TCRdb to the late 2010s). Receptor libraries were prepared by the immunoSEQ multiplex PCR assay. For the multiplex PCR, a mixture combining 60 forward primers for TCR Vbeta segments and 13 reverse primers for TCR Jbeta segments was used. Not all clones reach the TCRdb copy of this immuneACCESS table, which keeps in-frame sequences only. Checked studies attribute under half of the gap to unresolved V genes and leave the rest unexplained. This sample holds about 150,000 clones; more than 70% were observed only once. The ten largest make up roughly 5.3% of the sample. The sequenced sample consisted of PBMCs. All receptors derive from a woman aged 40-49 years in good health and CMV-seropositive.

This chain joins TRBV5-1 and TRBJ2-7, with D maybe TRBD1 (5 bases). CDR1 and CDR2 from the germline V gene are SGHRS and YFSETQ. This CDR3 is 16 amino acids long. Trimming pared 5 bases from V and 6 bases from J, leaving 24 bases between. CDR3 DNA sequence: TGCGCCAGCAGTTATAATCAGGGTGGGTCGCCGAGCGAGCAGTACTTC. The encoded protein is CASSYNQGGSPSEQYF.

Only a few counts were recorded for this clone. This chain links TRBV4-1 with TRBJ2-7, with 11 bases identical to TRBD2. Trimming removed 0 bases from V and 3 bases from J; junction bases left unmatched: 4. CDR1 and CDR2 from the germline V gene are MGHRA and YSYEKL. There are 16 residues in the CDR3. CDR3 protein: CASSQDPGTSGYEQYF. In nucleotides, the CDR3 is TGCGCCAGCAGCCAAGATCCCGGGACTAGCGGCTACGAGCAGTACTTC.

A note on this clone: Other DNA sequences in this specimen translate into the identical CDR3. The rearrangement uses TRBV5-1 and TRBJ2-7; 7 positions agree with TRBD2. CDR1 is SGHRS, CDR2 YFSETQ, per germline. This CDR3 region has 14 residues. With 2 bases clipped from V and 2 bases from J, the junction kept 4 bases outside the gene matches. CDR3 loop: CASSFSAGTYEQYF. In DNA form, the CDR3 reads TGCGCCAGCAGCTTCTCAGCGGGAACCTACGAGCAGTACTTC.

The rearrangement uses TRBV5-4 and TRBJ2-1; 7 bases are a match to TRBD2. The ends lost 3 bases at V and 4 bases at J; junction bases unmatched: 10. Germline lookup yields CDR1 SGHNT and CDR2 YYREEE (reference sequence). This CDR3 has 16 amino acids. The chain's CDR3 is CASSSPALAGYNEQFF. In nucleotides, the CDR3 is TGTGCCAGCAGCTCCCCGGCGTTAGCGGGTTACAATGAGCAGTTCTTC. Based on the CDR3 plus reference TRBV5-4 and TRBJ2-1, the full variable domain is ETGVTQSPTHLIKTRGQQVTLRCSSQSGHNTVSWYQQALGQGPQFIFQYYREEENGRGNFPPRFSGLQFPNYSSELNVNALELDDSALYLCASSSPALAGYNEQFFGPGTRLTVL.

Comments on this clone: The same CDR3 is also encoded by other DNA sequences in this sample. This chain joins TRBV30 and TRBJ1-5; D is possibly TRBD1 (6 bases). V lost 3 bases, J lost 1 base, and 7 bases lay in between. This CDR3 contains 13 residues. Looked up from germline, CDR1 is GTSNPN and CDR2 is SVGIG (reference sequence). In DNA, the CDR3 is TGTGCCTGGAGCAGGGGAAGCAATCAGCCCCAGCATTTT. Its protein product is CAWSRGSNQPQHF.

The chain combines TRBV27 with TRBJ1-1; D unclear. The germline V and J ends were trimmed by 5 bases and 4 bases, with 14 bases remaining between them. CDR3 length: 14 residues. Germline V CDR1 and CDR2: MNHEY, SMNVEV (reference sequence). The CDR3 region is CASSPHIPGTEAFF. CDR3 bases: TGTGCCAGCAGTCCCCATATCCCAGGCACTGAAGCTTTCTTT.

CDR3 protein: CASSSRGLDEKLFF. CDR3 DNA: TGCGCCAGCAGCTCGAGGGGACTTGATGAAAAACTGTTTTTT. The chain joins TRBV5-1 to TRBJ1-4, with a possible D match to TRBD1 (5 bases). Trimming shortened V by 3 bases and J by 6 bases, and 12 bases separated the two germline ends. Looked up from germline, CDR1 is SGHRS and CDR2 is YFSETQ. The CDR3 length is 14 residues.

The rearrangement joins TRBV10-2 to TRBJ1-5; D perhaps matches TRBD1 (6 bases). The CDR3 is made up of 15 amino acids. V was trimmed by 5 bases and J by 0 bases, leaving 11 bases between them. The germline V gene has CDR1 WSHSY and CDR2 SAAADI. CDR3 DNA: TGCGCCAGCAGTACAGGGACCTATAGCAATCAGCCCCAGCATTTT. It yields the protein CASSTGTYSNQPQHF.

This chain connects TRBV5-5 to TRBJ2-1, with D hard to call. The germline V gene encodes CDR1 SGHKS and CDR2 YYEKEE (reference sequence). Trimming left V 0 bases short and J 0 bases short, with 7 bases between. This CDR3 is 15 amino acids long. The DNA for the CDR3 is TGTGCCAGCAGCTTGGTGCGGAGCTCCTACAATGAGCAGTTCTTC. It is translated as CASSLVRSSYNEQFF.

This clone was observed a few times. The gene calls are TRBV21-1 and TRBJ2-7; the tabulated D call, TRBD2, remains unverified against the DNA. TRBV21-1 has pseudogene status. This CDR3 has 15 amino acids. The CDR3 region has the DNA TGTGCCAGCAGCAAAGATCAGGGACTCCTCTACGAGCAGTACTTC. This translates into CASSKDQGLLYEQYF.

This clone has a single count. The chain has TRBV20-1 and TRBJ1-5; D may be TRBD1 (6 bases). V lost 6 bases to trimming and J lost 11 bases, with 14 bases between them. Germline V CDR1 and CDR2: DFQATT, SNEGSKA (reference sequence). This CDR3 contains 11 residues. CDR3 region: CSAKGDGAQHF. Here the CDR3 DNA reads TGCAGTGCGAAGGGGGATGGAGCCCAGCATTTT.

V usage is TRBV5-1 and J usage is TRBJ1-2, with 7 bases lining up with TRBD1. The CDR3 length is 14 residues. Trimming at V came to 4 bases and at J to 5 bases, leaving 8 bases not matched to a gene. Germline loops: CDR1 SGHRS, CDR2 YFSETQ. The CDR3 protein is CASSTSGTAYGYTF. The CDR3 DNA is TGCGCCAGCAGCACTTCCGGGACAGCATATGGCTACACCTTC.

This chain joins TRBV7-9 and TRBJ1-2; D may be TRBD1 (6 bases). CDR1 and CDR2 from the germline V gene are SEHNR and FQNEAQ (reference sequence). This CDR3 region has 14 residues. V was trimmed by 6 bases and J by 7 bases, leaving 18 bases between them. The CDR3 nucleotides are TGTGCCAGCAGGATACAGGGAGAAGGGGGTGGCTACACCTTC. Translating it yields CASRIQGEGGGYTF.

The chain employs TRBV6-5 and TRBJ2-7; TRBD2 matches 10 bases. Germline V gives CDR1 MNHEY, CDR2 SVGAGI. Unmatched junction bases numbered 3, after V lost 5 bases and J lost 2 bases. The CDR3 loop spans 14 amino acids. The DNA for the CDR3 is TGTGCCAGCAGTCCCCTAGCGGGGGCCTACGAGCAGTACTTC. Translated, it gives CASSPLAGAYEQYF.

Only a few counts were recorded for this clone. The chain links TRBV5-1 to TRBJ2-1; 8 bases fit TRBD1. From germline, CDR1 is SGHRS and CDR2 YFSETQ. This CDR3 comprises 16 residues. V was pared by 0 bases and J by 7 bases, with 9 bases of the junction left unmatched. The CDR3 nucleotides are TGCGCCAGCAGCTTGGACGGACAGGGAACAATGAATGAGCAGTTCTTC. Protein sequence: CASSLDGQGTMNEQFF. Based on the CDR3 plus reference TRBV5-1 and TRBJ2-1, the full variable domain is KAGVTQTPRYLIKTRGQQVTLSCSPISGHRSVSWYQQTPGQGLQFLFEYFSETQRNKGNFPGRFSGRQFSNSRSEMNVSTLELGDSALYLCASSLDGQGTMNEQFFGPGTRLTVL.

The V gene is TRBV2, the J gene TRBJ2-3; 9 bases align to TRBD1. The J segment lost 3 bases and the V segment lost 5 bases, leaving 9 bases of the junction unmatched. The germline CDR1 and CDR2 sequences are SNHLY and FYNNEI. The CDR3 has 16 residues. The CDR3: CASSSQGASGTDTQYF. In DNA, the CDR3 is TGTGCCAGCAGTTCACAGGGGGCATCGGGAACAGATACGCAGTATTTT.

For the CDR3, the DNA is TGTGCCAGCAGCCAAGACAGGGGCTCTGGAAACACCATATATTTT. This gives the protein CASSQDRGSGNTIYF. This chain uses TRBV5-5 with TRBJ1-3, with 8 bases matching TRBD1. Germline V gene sequence: CDR1 SGHKS, CDR2 YYEKEE (reference sequence). The trim removed 4 bases at V and 0 bases at J, leaving 3 bases unmatched. CDR3 length: 15 residues.